This T cell receptor (beta chain) was sequenced in a study of vaccination and CD4 T cells after COVID-19. Broader study findings: Spike mono-reactivity was found in 304 of 307 vaccine-specific clones from convalescent patients. Among those convalescent, a median approximately 87% of reactive clones emerged solely post-vaccination.

With 5 bases removed from V and 5 bases from J, the gap between germline ends came to 9 bases. Germline CDR1 and CDR2: MGHDK and SYGVNS. CDR3 size: 13 residues. Noted treatment: roughly 10-day PBMC culture with coronavirus spike peptide pools or control peptides (ViraFEST assay). With peptide pools, ViraFEST first expanded antigen-specific T cells and afterwards sequenced their TCRs. After more than 9 days of culture, CD4+ T cells were negatively selected. Details on this clonotype: Its specificity is unknown.

Researchers used the Oncomine TCR Beta short-read assay to sequence DNA from cultured CD4+ T cells. From the PCR reads, TCRdb called clonotypes with MiXCR, one entry per CDR3 protein. The table has 14,000 or so distinct CDR3 sequences, approximately 52% seen once; the top ten hold about 9.1%. Sequencing used CD4+ T cells from blood, cultured in vitro. The chain carries TRBV25-1 and TRBJ2-2; D uncertain. This TCR came from a human donor who had recovered from COVID-19. The CDR3 DNA is TGTGCCAGCAGTCAACTGCCAACCGGGGAGCTGTTTTTT. The encoded protein is CASSQLPTGELFF.